One sample yielded the 26 T cell receptor beta chains listed below, sequenced in a study of cytomegalovirus exposure and HLA in healthy donors listed by TCRdb under 2017. The library was obtained by the immunoSEQ multiplex PCR assay. A mixture of 60 forward primers for TCR Vbeta segments and 13 reverse primers for TCR Jbeta segments was used in the multiplex PCR. TCRdb took over this immuneACCESS table, retaining in-frame rearrangements with V and J assigned. Such tables are incomplete; in checked studies, under half of the missing clones stem from an unresolved V gene, and the remainder is unexplained. The sample table shows around 95,000 clones, and about 76% are seen once. The top ten clones comprise around a tenth of the sample. Sequencing was performed on PBMCs. All receptors derive from a man aged 30 to 39 in good health and CMV-seropositive.

This clone was recorded only once. The gene calls are TRBV6-1 and TRBJ1-4; tentatively, D is TRBD1 (5 bases). The CDR3 totals 14 residues. Germline values: CDR1 MNHNS, CDR2 SASEGT. The V gene lost 6 bases and the J gene lost 4 bases, with 12 bases spanning the gap. The CDR3 reads CASSATGYNEKLFF. CDR3 bases: TGTGCCAGCAGCGCCACAGGCTATAATGAAAAACTGTTTTTT.

This rearrangement joins TRBV27 to TRBJ2-5; unclear D gene. The DNA end is a closer match to TRBJ2-7, so the J assignment may be wrong. Germline CDR1 and CDR2: MNHEY and SMNVEV (reference sequence). The CDR3 is 13 residues long. The CDR3 nucleotides read TGTGCCAGCAGTTTACTGCAGAACTACGAGCAGTACTTC. Translating it yields CASSLLQNYEQYF.

J is TRBJ2-6 and V is TRBV7-3; maybe TRBD1 (6 bases). The CDR3 spans 15 residues. Germline V gene lookup returns CDR1 SGHTA and CDR2 FQGTGA. The V and J ends lost 5 bases and 2 bases respectively, with 10 bases between them. CDR3 coding DNA: TGTGCCAGCAGCCCGACAGGCCCTGGGGCCAACGTCCTGACTTTC. It specifies CASSPTGPGANVLTF.

As to this clone: Compared with germline, one end of the junction differs, possibly owing to a read error. V usage is TRBV4-1 and J usage is TRBJ1-6; no reliable D call. The CDR3 is made up of 14 amino acids. The germline CDR1 and CDR2 sequences are MGHRA and YSYEKL. CDR3 amino acids: CASSQDRRNSPPHF. The DNA of the CDR3 is TGCGCCAGCAGCCAAGATCGGAGGAATTCACCCCCCCACTTT.

Concerning this clone: A read error may produce the germline difference seen at one junction end. The V and J genes are TRBV7-9 and TRBJ2-7, with 9 bases fitting TRBD1. In germline, CDR1 is SEHNR, CDR2 FQNEAQ (reference sequence). This CDR3 spans 14 amino acids. The CDR3 loop is CATSLTDRGYEQYF. CDR3 DNA: TGTGCCACCAGCCTGACGGACAGGGGTTACGAGCAGTACTTC.

The chain has TRBV19 and TRBJ1-1, with a possible D match to TRBD1 (6 bases). This CDR3 contains 13 residues. V gave up 5 bases and J gave up 0 bases, with 7 bases separating them. Per germline, CDR1 LNHDA and CDR2 SQIVND (reference sequence). As DNA, the CDR3 is TGTGCCAGTAGTGGACAGATGAACACTGAAGCTTTCTTT. Amino acids: CASSGQMNTEAFF.

J is TRBJ1-6 and V is TRBV30, with D hard to call. The CDR3 consists of 12 residues. The germline V gene has CDR1 GTSNPN and CDR2 SVGIG (reference sequence). The germline V and J ends were trimmed by 1 base and 7 bases, with 5 bases remaining between them. CDR3 residues: CAWSAANSPLHF. CDR3 in DNA: TGTGCCTGGAGTGCCGCGAATTCACCCCTCCACTTT. The variable domain in full, with the rest retrieved from reference TRBV30 and TRBJ1-6, is SQTIHQWPATLVQPVGSPLSLECTVEGTSNPNLYWYRQAAGRGLQLLFYSVGIGQISSEVPQNLSASRPQDRQFILSSKKLLLSDSGFYLCAWSAANSPLHFGNGTRLTVT.

In this sample, this clone turned up a few times. The V and J genes are TRBV7-6 and TRBJ2-7, with a possible D match to TRBD2 (6 bases). Trimming stripped 0 bases from V and 5 bases from J, with 11 bases between. The CDR3 has 14 amino acids. The germline V gene has CDR1 SGHVS and CDR2 FNYEAQ. CDR3 nucleotides: TGTGCCAGCAGCTTAGCGGGGCCTAGCGACGAGCAGTACTTC. Its protein is CASSLAGPSDEQYF.

The chain couples TRBV4-1 to TRBJ2-2, with TRBD2 identical over 8 bases. Germline-derived CDR1 and CDR2 are MGHRA and YSYEKL. This CDR3 has 18 residues. With V trimmed by 0 bases and J by 1 base, 7 bases remained unmatched. The CDR3 nucleotides read TGCGCCAGCAGCCAAGATAGGGAACTAGCGGTGAACACCGGGGAGCTGTTTTTT. It specifies CASSQDRELAVNTGELFF.

This clone was observed once. This chain connects TRBV7-6 to TRBJ1-1, with D unresolved. The CDR3 covers 13 residues. V dropped 5 bases and J dropped 0 bases, with 7 bases sitting between them. CDR1 SGHVS and CDR2 FNYEAQ come from the germline V gene. The CDR3, as DNA: TGTGCCAGCAGCAAGGAGTTGAACACTGAAGCTTTCTTT. It codes for CASSKELNTEAFF.

V usage is TRBV7-3 and J usage is TRBJ1-2; D is perhaps TRBD1 (5 bases). Deletions cut 5 bases from V and 4 bases from J, with 17 bases between. Germline CDR1 and CDR2: SGHTA and FQGTGA. The CDR3 runs to 15 residues. The DNA for the CDR3 is TGTGCCAGCAGCCCGTTAGGATCGGGGGGCTATGGCTACACCTTC. Translation gives CASSPLGSGGYGYTF.

V usage is TRBV4-1 and J usage is TRBJ1-5, with 8 bases matching TRBD1. Per the germline V gene, CDR1 is MGHRA and CDR2 is YSYEKL. The CDR3 runs to 17 residues. V lost 0 bases to trimming and J lost 3 bases; unmatched junction nucleotides: 7. The CDR3 here is CASSQDWTGWLNQPQHF. CDR3 DNA: TGCGCCAGCAGCCAAGATTGGACAGGGTGGCTCAATCAGCCCCAGCATTTT.

The genes are TRBV2 and TRBJ2-5, with D perhaps TRBD1 (7 bases). Trimming removed 3 bases at V and 5 bases at J, with 16 bases between. Germline V gene lookup returns CDR1 SNHLY and CDR2 FYNNEI. This CDR3 is 15 amino acids long. In nucleotides, the CDR3 is TGTGCCAGCAGTGACAGGGGGGTTCTTTGGGAGACCCAGTACTTC. This encodes CASSDRGVLWETQYF.

This sequence joins TRBV2 and TRBJ2-7, with D possibly matching TRBD1 (5 bases). This CDR3 has 15 residues. Between the trimmed V and J ends, which lost 2 bases and 4 bases, there was a span of 15 bases. Germline V lookup: CDR1 SNHLY, CDR2 FYNNEI. The CDR3 spells CASSEMGQGAYEQYF. CDR3 coding DNA: TGTGCCAGCAGTGAAATGGGGCAGGGCGCGTACGAGCAGTACTTC.

The V call is TRBV6-1, the J call TRBJ1-3; a possible D gene is TRBD1 (6 bases). V was clipped by 5 bases and J by 3 bases, with 11 bases between them. This CDR3 has 14 amino acids. Germline V gene lookup returns CDR1 MNHNS and CDR2 SASEGT. The CDR3 here is CASSLTGIGNTIYF. CDR3 coding DNA: TGTGCCAGCAGTCTCACAGGGATTGGAAACACCATATATTTT.

The rearrangement joins TRBV4-3 to TRBJ2-3; D may be TRBD2 (6 bases). The CDR3 has 19 amino acids. The germline gives CDR1 LGHNA, CDR2 YSLEER. V lost 0 bases, J lost 2 bases, and 21 bases lay in between. The CDR3 protein is CASSQDNFEVEGPTDTQYF. Here the CDR3 DNA reads TGCGCCAGCAGCCAAGATAACTTCGAGGTGGAGGGCCCCACAGATACGCAGTATTTT.

The genes are TRBV7-8 and TRBJ2-1; 8 nucleotides line up with TRBD1. In germline, CDR1 is SGHVS, CDR2 FQNEAQ. Trimming cost V 11 bases and J 6 bases; bases outside gene matches: 6. This CDR3 is 12 amino acids long. CDR3 DNA sequence: TGTGCCTCTGGCAGGGGGCTCAATGAGCAGTTCTTC. Its translation is CASGRGLNEQFF.

The chain couples TRBV2 to TRBJ2-2; 7 bases fit TRBD2. Germline-derived CDR1 and CDR2 are SNHLY and FYNNEI. This CDR3 contains 12 residues. The V segment lost 11 bases and the J segment 5 bases; nucleotides outside the gene matches: 5. CDR3 region: CAGRVGTGELFF. In nucleotides, the CDR3 is TGTGCCGGGAGGGTTGGGACCGGGGAGCTGTTTTTT.

The chain couples TRBV9 to TRBJ2-1; D perhaps matches TRBD2 (7 bases). Trimming left V 0 bases short and J 5 bases short, with 18 bases between. CDR1 is SGDLS, CDR2 YYNGEE, per germline. CDR3 length: 17 residues. The CDR3 DNA reads as TGTGCCAGCAGCGTAGCTGTTTGGGGGGGCGGAGACAATGAGCAGTTCTTC. This gives the protein CASSVAVWGGGDNEQFF.

V gene TRBV30 combines with J gene TRBJ2-7; D perhaps matches TRBD2 (7 bases). This CDR3 is built from 16 residues. V lost 2 bases and J lost 4, with 21 bases in between. In germline, CDR1 is GTSNPN, CDR2 SVGIG (reference sequence). The CDR3 nucleotides read TGTGCCTGGAGTCACTACTCGACGGGGGGCTGGTACGAGCAGTACTTC. Protein: CAWSHYSTGGWYEQYF.

The chain has TRBV5-1 and TRBJ1-6; D is undetermined. CDR3 size: 17 residues. CDR1 and CDR2 from the germline V gene are SGHRS and YFSETQ. V lost 0 bases and J 0 bases, leaving 10 bases between the germline ends. CDR3 bases: TGCGCCAGCAGCTTGGAACCGGTGAGCTCCTATAATTCACCCCTCCACTTT. It yields the protein CASSLEPVSSYNSPLHF.

The chain uses TRBV27 and TRBJ1-3; unclear D gene. V was clipped by 6 bases and J by 2 bases, with 11 bases between them. Germline V CDR1 and CDR2: MNHEY, SMNVEV (reference sequence). This CDR3 has 14 residues. The CDR3 DNA reads TGTGCCAGCAGCCTAGGAGTCCCTGGAAACACCATATATTTT. Translation gives CASSLGVPGNTIYF.

The chain carries TRBV29-1 and TRBJ2-7; 8 nucleotides line up with TRBD1. The CDR3 has 13 residues. Germline values: CDR1 SQVTM, CDR2 ANQGSEA. V was pared by 4 bases and J by 3 bases, with 5 bases of the junction left unmatched. CDR3 in DNA: TGCAGCGTTGTTGGACAGGGAAACTACGAGCAGTACTTC. Residues: CSVVGQGNYEQYF.

The chain joins TRBV28 to TRBJ2-3, with 8 bases fitting TRBD1. V lost 6 bases and J lost 6; bases outside the gene matches: 11. CDR3 size: 15 residues. From germline, CDR1 is MDHEN and CDR2 SYDVKM. CDR3 in amino acids: CASSNDRGGWDTQYF. The CDR3 nucleotides are TGTGCCAGCAGCAACGACAGGGGTGGGTGGGATACGCAGTATTTT.

This chain connects TRBV6-1 to TRBJ1-1; D gene unclear. Trimming pared 1 base from V and 0 bases from J, leaving 6 bases between. CDR1 is MNHNS and CDR2 is SASEGT in the germline V gene. The CDR3 is made up of 14 amino acids. CDR3 sequence reads: CASSEVEVNTEAFF. CDR3 sequence (DNA): TGTGCCAGCAGTGAAGTTGAGGTGAACACTGAAGCTTTCTTT.

CDR3 coding DNA: TGTGCCAGCAGTGAAATTGGGACAGGGGCTGGGGAGCAGTACTTC. It encodes CASSEIGTGAGEQYF. The V and J genes are TRBV2 and TRBJ2-7; 10 bases map to TRBD1. The germline V gene encodes CDR1 SNHLY and CDR2 FYNNEI. CDR3 length equals 15 residues. V gave up 2 bases and J gave up 7 bases; unmatched junction bases: 8. The whole variable domain, remainder taken from reference TRBV2 and TRBJ2-7, is EPEVTQTPSHQVTQMGQEVILRCVPISNHLYFYWYRQILGQKVEFLVSFYNNEISEKSEIFDDQFSVERPDGSNFTLKIRSTKLEDSAMYFCASSEIGTGAGEQYFGPGTRLTVT.